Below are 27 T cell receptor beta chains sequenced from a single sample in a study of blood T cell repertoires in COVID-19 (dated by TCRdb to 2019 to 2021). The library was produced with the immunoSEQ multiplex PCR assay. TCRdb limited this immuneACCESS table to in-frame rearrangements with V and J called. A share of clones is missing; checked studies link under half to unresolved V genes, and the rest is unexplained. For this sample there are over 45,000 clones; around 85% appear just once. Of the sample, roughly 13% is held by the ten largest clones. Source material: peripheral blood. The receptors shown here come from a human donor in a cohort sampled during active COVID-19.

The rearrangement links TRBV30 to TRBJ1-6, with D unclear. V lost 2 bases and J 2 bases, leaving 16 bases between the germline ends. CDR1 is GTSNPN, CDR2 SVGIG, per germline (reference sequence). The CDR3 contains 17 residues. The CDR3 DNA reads TGTGCCTGGAGTAAGGCCCGGACTGGGCCCTATAATTCACCCCTCCACTTT. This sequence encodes CAWSKARTGPYNSPLHF.

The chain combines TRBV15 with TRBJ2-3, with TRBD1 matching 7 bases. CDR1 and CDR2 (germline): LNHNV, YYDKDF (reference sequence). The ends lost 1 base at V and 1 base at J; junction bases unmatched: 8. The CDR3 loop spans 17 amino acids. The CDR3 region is CATSRARVGQGTDTQYF. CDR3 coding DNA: TGTGCCACCAGCAGAGCCCGAGTTGGACAGGGCACAGATACGCAGTATTTT.

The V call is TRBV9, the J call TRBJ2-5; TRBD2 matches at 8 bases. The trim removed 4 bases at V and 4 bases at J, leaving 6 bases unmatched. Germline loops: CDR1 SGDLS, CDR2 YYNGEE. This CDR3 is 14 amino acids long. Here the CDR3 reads CASSLSGTTETQYF. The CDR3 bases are TGTGCCAGCAGCCTTAGCGGGACTACAGAGACCCAGTACTTC.

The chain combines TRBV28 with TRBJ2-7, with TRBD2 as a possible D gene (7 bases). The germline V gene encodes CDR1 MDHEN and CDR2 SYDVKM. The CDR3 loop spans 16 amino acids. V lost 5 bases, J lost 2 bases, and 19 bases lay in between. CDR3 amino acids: CASSRGGGGSAYEQYF. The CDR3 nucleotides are TGTGCCAGCAGTCGTGGGGGGGGCGGGAGCGCCTACGAGCAGTACTTC.

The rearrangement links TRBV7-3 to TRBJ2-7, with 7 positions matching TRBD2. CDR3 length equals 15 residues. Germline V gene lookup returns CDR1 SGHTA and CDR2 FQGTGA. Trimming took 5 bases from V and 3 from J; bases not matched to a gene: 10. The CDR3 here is CASSLLPRGDYEQYF. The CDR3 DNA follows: TGTGCCAGCAGCCTCTTACCCCGGGGGGACTACGAGCAGTACTTC. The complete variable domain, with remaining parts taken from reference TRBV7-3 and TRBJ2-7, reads GAGVSQTPSNKVTEKGKYVELRCDPISGHTALYWYRQSLGQGPEFLIYFQGTGAADDSGLPNDRFFAVRPEGSVSTLKIQRTERGDSAVYLCASSLLPRGDYEQYFGPGTRLTVT.

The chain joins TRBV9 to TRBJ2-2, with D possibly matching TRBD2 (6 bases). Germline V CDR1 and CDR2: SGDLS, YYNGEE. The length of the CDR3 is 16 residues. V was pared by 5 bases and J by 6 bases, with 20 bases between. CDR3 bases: TGTGCCAGCAGGGAGGGCGGGGCCAGAAGGTCCGGGGAGCTGTTTTTT. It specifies CASREGGARRSGELFF.

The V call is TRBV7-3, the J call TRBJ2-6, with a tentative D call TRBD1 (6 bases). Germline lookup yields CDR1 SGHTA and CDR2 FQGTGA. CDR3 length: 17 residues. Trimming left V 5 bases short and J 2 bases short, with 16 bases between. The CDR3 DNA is TGTGCCAGCAGCGCCACGCGAACAGGGACTGGGGCCAACGTCCTGACTTTC. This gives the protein CASSATRTGTGANVLTF.

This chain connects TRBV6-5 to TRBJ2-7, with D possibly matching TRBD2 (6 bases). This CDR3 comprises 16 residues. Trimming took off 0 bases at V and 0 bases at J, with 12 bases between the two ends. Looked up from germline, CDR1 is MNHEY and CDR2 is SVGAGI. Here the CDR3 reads CASSYSTADYSYEQYF. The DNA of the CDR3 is TGTGCCAGCAGTTACTCGACGGCGGACTACTCCTACGAGCAGTACTTC.

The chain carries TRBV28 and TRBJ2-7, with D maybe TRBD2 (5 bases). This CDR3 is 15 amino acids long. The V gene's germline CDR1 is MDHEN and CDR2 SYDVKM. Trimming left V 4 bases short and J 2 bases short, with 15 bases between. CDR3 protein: CASSSSPGITYEQYF. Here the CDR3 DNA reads TGTGCCAGCAGTTCATCACCGGGGATTACCTACGAGCAGTACTTC.

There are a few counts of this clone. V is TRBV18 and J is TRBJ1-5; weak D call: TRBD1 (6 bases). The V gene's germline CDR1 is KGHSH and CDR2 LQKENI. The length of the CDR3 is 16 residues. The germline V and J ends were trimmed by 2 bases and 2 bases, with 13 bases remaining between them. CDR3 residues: CASSPNRAGGNQPQHF. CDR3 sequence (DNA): TGTGCCAGCTCACCAAACAGGGCTGGCGGCAATCAGCCCCAGCATTTT.

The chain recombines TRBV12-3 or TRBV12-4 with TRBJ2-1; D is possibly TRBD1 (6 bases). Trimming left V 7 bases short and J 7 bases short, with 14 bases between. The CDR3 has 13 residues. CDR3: CASTQGNVNEQFF. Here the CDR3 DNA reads TGTGCCAGCACCCAGGGGAACGTGAATGAGCAGTTCTTC.

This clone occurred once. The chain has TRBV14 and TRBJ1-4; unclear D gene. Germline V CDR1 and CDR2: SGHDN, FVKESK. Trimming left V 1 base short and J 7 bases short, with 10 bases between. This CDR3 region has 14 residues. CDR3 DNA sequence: TGTGCCAGCAGCCAAGCTTTTGGGAGTGAAAAACTGTTTTTT. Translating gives CASSQAFGSEKLFF.

In nucleotides, the CDR3 is TGTGCCAGCTCACCACGTCGGCAGGGTGCGTACGAGCAGTACTTC. This encodes CASSPRRQGAYEQYF. The chain joins TRBV18 to TRBJ2-7, with D perhaps matching TRBD1 (5 bases). The germline V and J ends were trimmed by 1 base and 4 bases, with 14 bases remaining between them. The length of the CDR3 is 15 residues. Germline V lookup: CDR1 KGHSH, CDR2 LQKENI.

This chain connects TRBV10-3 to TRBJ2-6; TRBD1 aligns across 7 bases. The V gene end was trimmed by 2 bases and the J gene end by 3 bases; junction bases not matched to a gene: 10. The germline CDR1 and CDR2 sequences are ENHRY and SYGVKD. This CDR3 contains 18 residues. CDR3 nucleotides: TGTGCCATCAGTGAGCCAAGGACAGGATCCCTTGGGGCCAACGTCCTGACTTTC. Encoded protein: CAISEPRTGSLGANVLTF.

The CDR3 is CASSPFSGRGEQFF. Here the CDR3 DNA reads TGTGCCAGCAGCCCCTTTAGCGGGAGAGGTGAGCAGTTCTTC. This rearrangement joins TRBV11-3 to TRBJ2-1, with 9 bases identical to TRBD2. Germline CDR1 and CDR2: SGHNT and YENEEA. V dropped 5 bases and J dropped 9; count of bases not matched to a gene: 8. The CDR3 spans 14 residues.

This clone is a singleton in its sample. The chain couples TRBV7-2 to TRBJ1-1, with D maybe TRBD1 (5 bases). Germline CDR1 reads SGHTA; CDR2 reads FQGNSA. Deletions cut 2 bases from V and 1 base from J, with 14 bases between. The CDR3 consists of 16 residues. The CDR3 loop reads CASSLFAAGKNTEAFF. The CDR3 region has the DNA TGTGCCAGCAGCTTATTCGCCGCAGGGAAGAACACTGAAGCTTTCTTT.

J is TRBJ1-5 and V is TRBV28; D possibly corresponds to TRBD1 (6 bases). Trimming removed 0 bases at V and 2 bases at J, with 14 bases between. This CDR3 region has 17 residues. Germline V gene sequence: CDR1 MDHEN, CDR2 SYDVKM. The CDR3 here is CASSLWGVGAGNQPQHF. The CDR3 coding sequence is TGTGCCAGCAGTTTATGGGGGGTGGGGGCCGGCAATCAGCCCCAGCATTTT.

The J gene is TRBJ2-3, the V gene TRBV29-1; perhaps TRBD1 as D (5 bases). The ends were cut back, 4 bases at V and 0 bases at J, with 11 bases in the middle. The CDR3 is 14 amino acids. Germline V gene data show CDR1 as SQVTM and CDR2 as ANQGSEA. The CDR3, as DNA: TGCAGCGTTGCCCCAGGGTTAAGCACAGATACGCAGTATTTT. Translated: CSVAPGLSTDTQYF.

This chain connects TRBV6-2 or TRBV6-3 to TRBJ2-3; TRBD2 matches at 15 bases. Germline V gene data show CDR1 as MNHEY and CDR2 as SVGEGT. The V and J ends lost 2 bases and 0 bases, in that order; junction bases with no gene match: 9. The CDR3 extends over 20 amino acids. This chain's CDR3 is CASSYPGLAGGSLSTDTQYF. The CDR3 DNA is TGTGCCAGCAGTTACCCGGGACTAGCGGGAGGTTCCCTTAGCACAGATACGCAGTATTTT.

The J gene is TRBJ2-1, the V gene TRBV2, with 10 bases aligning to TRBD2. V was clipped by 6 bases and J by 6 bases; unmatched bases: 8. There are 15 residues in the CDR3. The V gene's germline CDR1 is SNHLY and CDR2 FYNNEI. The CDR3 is CASRELAGSFNEQFF. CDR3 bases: TGTGCCAGCAGGGAACTAGCGGGGTCTTTCAATGAGCAGTTCTTC.

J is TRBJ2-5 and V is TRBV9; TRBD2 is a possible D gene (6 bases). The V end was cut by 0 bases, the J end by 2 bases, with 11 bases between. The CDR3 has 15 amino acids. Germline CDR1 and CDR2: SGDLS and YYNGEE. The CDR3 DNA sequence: TGTGCCAGCAGCGTAGGGGCTAGCGATCAAGAGACCCAGTACTTC. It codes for CASSVGASDQETQYF. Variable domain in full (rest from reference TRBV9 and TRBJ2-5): DSGVTQTPKHLITATGQRVTLRCSPRSGDLSVYWYQQSLDQGLQFLIQYYNGEERAKGNILERFSAQQFPDLHSELNLSSLELGDSALYFCASSVGASDQETQYFGPGTRLLVL.

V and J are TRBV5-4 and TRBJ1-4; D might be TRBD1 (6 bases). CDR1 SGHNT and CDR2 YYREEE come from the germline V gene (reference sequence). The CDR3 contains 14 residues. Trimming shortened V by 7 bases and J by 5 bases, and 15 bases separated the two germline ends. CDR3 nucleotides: TGTGCCAGCTCCCAGGGGTTGGGGAATGAAAAACTGTTTTTT. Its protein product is CASSQGLGNEKLFF.

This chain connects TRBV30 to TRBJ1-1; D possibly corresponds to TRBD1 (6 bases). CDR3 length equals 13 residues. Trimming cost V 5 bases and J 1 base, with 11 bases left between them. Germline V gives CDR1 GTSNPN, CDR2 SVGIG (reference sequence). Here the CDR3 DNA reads TGTGCCTGGGCCTTGACAGGGAACACTGAAGCTTTCTTT. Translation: CAWALTGNTEAFF.

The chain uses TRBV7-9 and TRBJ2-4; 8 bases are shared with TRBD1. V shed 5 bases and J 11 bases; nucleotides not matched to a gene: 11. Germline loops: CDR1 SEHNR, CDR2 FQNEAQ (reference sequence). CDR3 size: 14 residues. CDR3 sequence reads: CASSHSGTGNFQYF. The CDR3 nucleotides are TGTGCCAGCAGCCACTCCGGGACAGGTAACTTTCAGTACTTC. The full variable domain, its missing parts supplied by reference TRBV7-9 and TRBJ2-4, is DTGVSQNPRHKITKRGQNVTFRCDPISEHNRLYWYRQTLGQGPEFLTYFQNEAQLEKSRLLSDRFSAERPKGSFSTLEIQRTEQGDSAMYLCASSHSGTGNFQYFGAGTRLSVL.

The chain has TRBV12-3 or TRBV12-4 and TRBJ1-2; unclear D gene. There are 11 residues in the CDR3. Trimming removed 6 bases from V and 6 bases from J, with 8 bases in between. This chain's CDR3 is CASSPLNGYTF. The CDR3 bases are TGTGCCAGCAGCCCCTTAAATGGCTACACCTTC.

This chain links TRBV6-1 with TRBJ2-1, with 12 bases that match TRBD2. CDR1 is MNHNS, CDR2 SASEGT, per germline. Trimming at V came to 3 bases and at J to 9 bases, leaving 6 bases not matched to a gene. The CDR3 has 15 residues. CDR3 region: CASSDLAGGLSEQFF. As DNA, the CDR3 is TGTGCCAGCAGTGATCTAGCGGGAGGGTTGAGTGAGCAGTTCTTC.

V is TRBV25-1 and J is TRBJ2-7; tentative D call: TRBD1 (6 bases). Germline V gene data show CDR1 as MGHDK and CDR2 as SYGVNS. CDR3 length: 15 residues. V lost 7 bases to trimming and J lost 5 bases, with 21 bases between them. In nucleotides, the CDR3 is TGTGCCAGCATCGAAAAACAGGGAAGGGCCGACGAGCAGTACTTC. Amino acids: CASIEKQGRADEQYF.